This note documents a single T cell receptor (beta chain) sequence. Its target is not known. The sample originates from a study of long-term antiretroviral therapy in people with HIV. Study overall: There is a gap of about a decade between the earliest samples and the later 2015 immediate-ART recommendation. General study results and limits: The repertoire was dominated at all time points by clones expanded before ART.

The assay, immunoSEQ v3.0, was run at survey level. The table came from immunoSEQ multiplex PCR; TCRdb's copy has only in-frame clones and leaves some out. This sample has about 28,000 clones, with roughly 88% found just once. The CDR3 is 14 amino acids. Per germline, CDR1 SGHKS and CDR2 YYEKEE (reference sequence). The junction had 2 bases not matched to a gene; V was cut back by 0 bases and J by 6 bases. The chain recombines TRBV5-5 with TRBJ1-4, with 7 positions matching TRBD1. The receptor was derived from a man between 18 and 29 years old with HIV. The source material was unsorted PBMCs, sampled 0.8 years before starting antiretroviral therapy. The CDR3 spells CASSLEGAHEKLFF. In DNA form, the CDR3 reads TGTGCCAGCAGCTTGGAGGGGGCTCATGAAAAACTGTTTTTT.